These T cell receptor beta chains were read from a single sample in a study of PD-L1 blockade in urothelial cancer. The method was immunoSEQ multiplex PCR; TCRdb's version includes in-frame clones alone and lacks a portion of them. The sample lists 60,000 to 70,000 clones, 81% occurring once. This specimen was PBMCs, taken around atezolizumab (anti-PD-L1) treatment. The source is a man between 70 and 80 years old with urothelial cancer. Both conserved end residues are part of each CDR3. Fields, in order: J gene, V gene, clone size, D gene, CDR3 protein, CDR3 DNA. The D gene is left open where the match is weak. Clone size, where shown, is once, few, many, or a class for clones that have expanded.

TRBJ2-3	TRBV19	NA	NA	CASSSAGATDTQYF	TGTGCCAGTAGTTCGGCAGGGGCCACAGATACGCAGTATTTT
TRBJ2-3	TRBV10-1	NA	TRBD2	CASSLAGTDTQYF	TGCGCCAGCAGTCTAGCGGGCACAGATACGCAGTATTTT
TRBJ2-7	TRBV18	NA	NA	CASSPSVGASYEQYF	TGTGCCAGCTCACCGTCTGTTGGGGCCTCCTACGAGCAGTACTTC
TRBJ1-2	TRBV6-6	once	NA	CASSYGRVNYGYTF	TGTGCCAGCAGTTACGGCAGGGTTAACTATGGCTACACCTTC
TRBJ2-7	TRBV5-4	NA	TRBD2	CASTNGLLAGGYEQYF	TGTGCCAGCACAAATGGGCTACTAGCGGGAGGCTACGAGCAGTACTTC
TRBJ1-1	TRBV4-2	NA	NA	CASSQEGGLNTEAFF	TGTGCCAGCAGCCAAGAGGGGGGGTTGAACACTGAAGCTTTCTTT
TRBJ1-1	TRBV6-6	NA	TRBD1	CASSPWTGPANTEAFF	TGTGCCAGCAGTCCGTGGACAGGACCAGCAAACACTGAAGCTTTCTTT
TRBJ2-1	TRBV15	NA	NA	CATSREGGYNEQFF	TGTGCCACCAGCAGAGAAGGGGGATACAATGAGCAGTTCTTC
TRBJ2-5	TRBV5-1	once	TRBD2	CASSLGLMTSGRAETQYF	TGCGCCAGCAGCTTGGGCCTGATGACTAGCGGGAGAGCTGAGACCCAGTACTTC
TRBJ2-4	TRBV7-9	NA	TRBD2	CASSLGLAGNIQYF	TGTGCCAGCAGCTTAGGACTAGCGGGAAACATTCAGTACTTC
TRBJ2-7	TRBV18	NA	TRBD1	CASSPPGQGNEQYF	TGTGCCAGCTCACCCCCGGGACAGGGAAACGAGCAGTACTTC
TRBJ1-1	TRBV2	NA	NA	CASSDPGREDTEAFF	TGTGCCAGCAGTGACCCAGGGAGGGAAGACACTGAAGCTTTCTTT
TRBJ1-3	TRBV28	NA	NA	CASSFTGSGNTIYF	TGTGCCAGCAGTTTCACAGGGTCAGGAAACACCATATATTTT
TRBJ1-5	TRBV19	NA	NA	CASSIERGWGQPQHF	TGTGCCAGTAGTATAGAGCGGGGGTGGGGGCAGCCCCAGCATTTT
TRBJ1-5	TRBV19	NA	NA	CASRLVGQPNQPQHF	TGTGCCAGTAGACTCGTCGGACAGCCTAATCAGCCCCAGCATTTT
TRBJ2-3	TRBV7-2	NA	NA	CASSLDRGGDTQYF	TGTGCCAGCAGCTTAGACAGGGGGGGAGATACGCAGTATTTT
TRBJ1-4	TRBV2	NA	NA	CASSDGDSYNEKLFF	TGTGCCAGCAGTGACGGAGACAGCTATAATGAAAAACTGTTTTTT
TRBJ2-5	TRBV29-1	NA	NA	CSAHGGSGGYQETQYF	TGCAGCGCCCATGGGGGCTCCGGGGGGTACCAAGAGACCCAGTACTTC
TRBJ2-5	TRBV28	NA	TRBD2	CASSITGLAGGPQETQYF	TGTGCCAGCAGTATAACGGGACTAGCGGGAGGGCCCCAAGAGACCCAGTACTTC
TRBJ2-2	TRBV30	NA	TRBD2	CAGSTSALTGELFF	TGTGCCGGGTCTACTAGCGCCCTTACCGGGGAGCTGTTTTTT
TRBJ2-1	TRBV7-3	NA	NA	CASSRTTYNEQFF	TGTGCCAGCAGCCGGACAACTTACAATGAGCAGTTCTTC
TRBJ2-5	TRBV6-1	NA	NA	CATDPRGWQETQYF	TGTGCCACCGACCCTCGGGGGTGGCAAGAGACCCAGTACTTC
TRBJ1-1	TRBV27	NA	NA	CASSLSSVVGAGNTEAFF	TGTGCCAGCAGTTTATCATCCGTGGTGGGGGCAGGGAACACTGAAGCTTTCTTT
TRBJ2-3	TRBV2	NA	NA	CASTEDMTSTDTQYF	TGTGCCAGCACCGAGGACATGACTAGCACAGATACGCAGTATTTT
TRBJ2-7	TRBV28	NA	TRBD2	CASTSRTSWFSYEQYF	TGTGCCAGCACCTCCAGGACTAGTTGGTTTTCCTACGAGCAGTACTTC
TRBJ2-7	TRBV4-2	few	NA	CASSQERGGLSYEQYF	TGTGCCAGCAGCCAAGAGAGGGGGGGCCTGTCCTACGAGCAGTACTTC
TRBJ1-1	TRBV5-4	NA	NA	CASSFSQNTEAFF	TGTGCCAGCAGCTTTTCCCAGAACACTGAAGCTTTCTTT
TRBJ1-2	TRBV28	medium-sized	TRBD1	CASARSGTGNYGYTF	TGTGCCAGCGCCCGTTCCGGGACAGGGAACTATGGCTACACCTTC
TRBJ2-5	TRBV27	NA	TRBD1	CASRRGQGQETQYF	TGTGCCAGCAGAAGAGGACAGGGCCAAGAGACCCAGTACTTC
TRBJ1-1	TRBV6-1	NA	NA	CASTRGYTEAFF	TGTGCCAGCACGAGAGGGTACACTGAAGCTTTCTTT
TRBJ1-3	TRBV19	NA	NA	CASRVTGSNSGNTIYF	TGTGCCAGTAGAGTGACGGGGTCCAACTCTGGAAACACCATATATTTT
TRBJ2-7	TRBV19	NA	TRBD1	CASSVGQGYEQYF	TGTGCCAGTAGTGTCGGACAGGGGTACGAGCAGTACTTC
TRBJ2-5	TRBV7-6	NA	NA	CASSLVRGVRGGETQYF	TGTGCCAGCAGCTTAGTACGAGGCGTGCGGGGTGGAGAGACCCAGTACTTC
TRBJ1-2	TRBV5-1	NA	NA	CASSNSVDYGYTF	TGCGCCAGCAGCAACTCCGTAGACTATGGCTACACCTTC
TRBJ1-1	TRBV7-8	once	TRBD1	CASRFRRGQGAEAFF	TGTGCCAGCAGGTTTAGGAGGGGACAGGGCGCTGAAGCTTTCTTT
TRBJ2-2	TRBV28	NA	TRBD2	CASSSPGLAGGPRGTGELFF	TGTGCCAGCAGCTCACCCGGCCTGGCGGGAGGGCCAAGGGGTACCGGGGAGCTGTTTTTT
TRBJ2-7	TRBV28	NA	NA	CASSWQRSNEQYF	TGTGCCAGCAGTTGGCAGCGAAGTAACGAGCAGTACTTC
TRBJ2-4	TRBV6-1	NA	NA	CASSELALAKNIQYF	TGTGCCAGCAGTGAACTAGCTCTAGCCAAAAACATTCAGTACTTC
TRBJ2-1	TRBV5-4	NA	NA	CASSLVPSDEQFF	TGTGCCAGCAGCTTGGTCCCTAGCGATGAGCAGTTCTTC
TRBJ2-3	TRBV6-5	NA	NA	CASSYRRRDTQYF	TGTGCCAGCAGTTATAGGAGGCGGGATACGCAGTATTTT
TRBJ2-5	TRBV27	few	NA	CASSLRETQYF	TGTGCCAGCAGTTTGAGGGAGACCCAGTACTTC
TRBJ1-1	TRBV30	NA	NA	CAWSPAGRVTEAFF	TGTGCCTGGAGTCCCGCGGGGCGCGTCACTGAAGCTTTCTTT
TRBJ1-2	TRBV15	NA	TRBD1	CATSRGRDRNYGYTF	TGTGCCACCAGCCGCGGCCGGGACAGAAACTATGGCTACACCTTC
TRBJ1-3	TRBV6-4	NA	NA	CASSVETGNTIYF	TGTGCCAGCAGTGTGGAGACTGGAAACACCATATATTTT
TRBJ1-3	TRBV18	NA	TRBD1	CASSRAGTAGNTIYF	TGTGCCAGCTCACGCGCAGGGACAGCTGGAAACACCATATATTTT
TRBJ2-7	TRBV2	NA	TRBD2	CASNTGTSGYEQYF	TGTGCCAGCAACACCGGGACTAGCGGTTACGAGCAGTACTTC
TRBJ2-7	TRBV4-1	NA	NA	CASSQEGAVLTEQYF	TGCGCCAGCAGCCAAGAAGGGGCAGTCCTTACGGAGCAGTACTTC
TRBJ2-5	TRBV7-2	NA	TRBD2	CASRTSGSGETQYF	TGTGCCAGCAGGACTAGCGGGAGCGGTGAGACCCAGTACTTC
TRBJ2-1	TRBV2	NA	NA	CASRSAGNSNEQFF	TGTGCCAGCCGATCGGCCGGGAATAGCAATGAGCAGTTCTTC
TRBJ2-1	TRBV6-6	NA	TRBD2	CASSPSSGRNNEQFF	TGTGCCAGCAGTCCCTCCAGCGGGAGAAACAATGAGCAGTTCTTC
TRBJ1-2	TRBV10-2	NA	NA	CASSEPTAQGRYGYTF	TGCGCCAGCAGTGAGCCAACCGCGCAGGGGCGATATGGCTACACCTTC
TRBJ1-4	TRBV27	NA	NA	CASSRTGFGEKLFF	TGTGCCAGCAGCCGAACGGGGTTTGGGGAAAAACTGTTTTTT
TRBJ2-2	TRBV5-8	NA	NA	CASTRLIGTGELFF	TGTGCCAGCACCCGGCTAATCGGGACCGGGGAGCTGTTTTTT
TRBJ2-7	TRBV11-2	NA	TRBD2	CASRPTGTSGTTPSYEQYF	TGTGCCAGCAGGCCAACTGGGACTAGCGGGACCACGCCTTCCTACGAGCAGTACTTC
TRBJ1-1	TRBV7-9	NA	TRBD1	CASSQDRVGNTEAFF	TGTGCCAGCAGCCAAGACAGGGTCGGCAACACTGAAGCTTTCTTT